The 2 T cell receptor beta chains given below trace back to one sample, sequenced in a study of blood T cell repertoires in COVID-19. The table came from immunoSEQ multiplex PCR; TCRdb's copy has only in-frame clones and leaves some out. The profile shows 160,000 or so clones, 65% to 85% of them singletons. The sample consisted of PBMCs or T cells enriched from blood (not recorded which). The receptors were gathered from a woman between 40 and 50 years old with acute COVID-19.

The chain links TRBV11-2 to TRBJ1-3; unclear D gene. V was pared by 1 base and J by 0 bases, with 7 bases between. The CDR3 sequence is 15 residues long. The germline gives CDR1 SGHAT, CDR2 FQNNGV. CDR3 sequence: CASSLGQISGNTIYF. The CDR3 bases are TGTGCCAGCAGCTTAGGGCAGATCTCTGGAAACACCATATATTTT.

This clone was counted at least ten times. The chain combines TRBV11-3 with TRBJ2-2, with D possibly matching TRBD2 (6 bases). The CDR3 runs to 16 residues. Germline loops: CDR1 SGHNT, CDR2 YENEEA. The germline V and J ends were trimmed by 2 bases and 3 bases, with 13 bases remaining between them. CDR3 in amino acids: CASSLLTGVDTGELFF. CDR3 nucleotide sequence: TGTGCCAGCAGCTTACTAACGGGGGTAGACACCGGGGAGCTGTTTTTT.